The 31 T cell receptor beta chains reported below all come from one sample, sequenced in a study of response to subunit inactivated influenza vaccine. Each CDR3 protein is one row after TCRdb ran MiXCR on the RT-PCR reads. The profile covers just under 550,000 distinct CDR3 sequences, with around a quarter appearing a single time and 2.8% taken by the ten largest. The data were also submitted as part of a second study, on T cells expressing NK-cell markers. As that study records: UMI-tagged 5'RACE template switching yielded the TCR beta cDNA.

The sequencing here drew on CD4+ T cells sorted from PBMCs, taken approximately 12 days after vaccination. All receptors come from a man over 45 who received an inactivated influenza vaccine.

This clonotype turned up a few times. J is TRBJ2-7 and V is TRBV7-9; TRBD1 might be the D (6 bases). The CDR3 spans 15 residues. V gave up 5 bases and J gave up 0 bases, with 14 bases separating them. Germline V gives CDR1 SEHNR, CDR2 FQNEAQ (reference sequence). The CDR3, as DNA: TGTGCCAGCAGCCCCCCAAGGGGGAGCTCCTACGAGCAGTACTTC. Its translation is CASSPPRGSSYEQYF.

Only a few counts were recorded for this clonotype. The V gene is TRBV7-6, the J gene TRBJ2-3; 8 bases match TRBD2. Germline V gene sequence: CDR1 SGHVS, CDR2 FNYEAQ. This CDR3 has 16 amino acids. V shed 1 base and J 1 base; nucleotides not matched to a gene: 4. As DNA, the CDR3 is TGTGCCAGCAGCTTAGTGTCGGGAGGGCGCACAGATACGCAGTATTTT. This sequence encodes CASSLVSGGRTDTQYF.

The CDR3 nucleotides read TGCGCCAGCAGCTTGCCTAGCGGGAGTGCAGATACGCAGTATTTT. Translated: CASSLPSGSADTQYF. The chain is built from TRBV5-1 and TRBJ2-3, with 10 bases lining up with TRBD2. CDR3 size: 15 residues. Looked up from germline, CDR1 is SGHRS and CDR2 is YFSETQ. Trimming at V came to 1 base and at J to 4 bases, leaving 3 bases not matched to a gene.

J is TRBJ2-1 and V is TRBV11-2; the match to TRBD2 covers 13 bases. Germline CDR1 and CDR2: SGHAT and FQNNGV. Unmatched junction bases numbered 10, after V lost 7 bases and J lost 7 bases. The CDR3 runs to 16 residues. The CDR3 region is CASTFTRTSGGNEQFF. CDR3 bases: TGTGCCAGCACCTTTACTAGGACTAGCGGGGGAAATGAGCAGTTCTTC.

The chain employs TRBV7-2 and TRBJ2-1, with a possible D match to TRBD2 (8 bases). The V gene's germline CDR1 is SGHTA and CDR2 FQGNSA. V lost 4 bases, J lost 9 bases, and 13 bases lay in between. The CDR3 has 13 amino acids. CDR3 sequence reads: CASSYRGLGEQFF. The CDR3, as DNA: TGTGCCAGCAGCTACAGGGGACTAGGTGAGCAGTTCTTC.

Ten or more counts support this clonotype. V is TRBV10-3 and J is TRBJ2-7; D is uncertain. Trimming shortened V by 0 bases and J by 4 bases, and 4 bases separated the two germline ends. The CDR3 spans 12 residues. CDR1 ENHRY and CDR2 SYGVKD come from the germline V gene. The chain's CDR3 is CAISESNYEQYF. In DNA form, the CDR3 reads TGTGCCATCAGTGAGTCGAATTACGAGCAGTACTTC.

This clonotype appeared many times. V is TRBV6-1 and J is TRBJ1-6, with TRBD1 matching 11 bases. From germline, CDR1 is MNHNS and CDR2 SASEGT. Unmatched junction bases numbered 8, after V lost 5 bases and J lost 8 bases. The length of the CDR3 is 16 residues. DNA for the CDR3: TGTGCCAGCAGTAAGGGACAGGGGGACGGATATTCACCCCTCCACTTT. Protein sequence: CASSKGQGDGYSPLHF.

The chain couples TRBV24-1 to TRBJ2-3; TRBD1 aligns across 8 bases. Germline lookup yields CDR1 KGHDR and CDR2 SFDVKD. V gave up 3 bases and J gave up 1 base; unmatched junction bases: 5. This CDR3 is 16 amino acids long. The CDR3 protein is CATSDAQGAGTDTQYF. The CDR3 DNA follows: TGTGCCACCAGTGATGCGCAGGGGGCTGGCACAGATACGCAGTATTTT.

This clonotype has only a few counts. V gene TRBV20-1 combines with J gene TRBJ2-1; D possibly uses TRBD1 or TRBD2 (8 bases each). The CDR3 contains 14 residues. Germline V CDR1 and CDR2: DFQATT, SNEGSKA (reference sequence). V lost 5 bases and J lost 6, with 17 bases in between. The CDR3, as DNA: TGCAGTGCTCGGACAGGGAGCGGGGGCAATGAGCAGTTCTTC. Residues: CSARTGSGGNEQFF.

This rearrangement joins TRBV20-1 to TRBJ2-7; D is unresolved. CDR1 is DFQATT, CDR2 SNEGSKA, per germline (reference sequence). V was pared by 6 bases and J by 3 bases, with 18 bases between. This CDR3 contains 14 residues. In nucleotides, the CDR3 is TGCAGTGCATACCGTGGCAGCGATCTCTACGAGCAGTACTTC. Its translation: CSAYRGSDLYEQYF.

V and J are TRBV5-1 and TRBJ2-1; TRBD2 matches at 8 bases. V shed 1 base and J 7 bases; nucleotides not matched to a gene: 10. CDR3 size: 16 residues. Germline V gives CDR1 SGHRS, CDR2 YFSETQ. CDR3 sequence: CASSLSRAGAQNEQFF. CDR3 DNA: TGCGCCAGCAGCTTGTCCCGAGCGGGGGCCCAGAATGAGCAGTTCTTC.

This clonotype was observed a handful of times. V gene TRBV6-1 combines with J gene TRBJ2-1, with a possible D match to TRBD1 (8 bases). The V end lost 8 bases, the J end lost 2 bases, and 16 bases lay between the germline ends. The germline gives CDR1 MNHNS, CDR2 SASEGT. This CDR3 has 15 residues. Here the CDR3 DNA reads TGTGCCAGCCTACTACAGGGGGGGGCCTACAATGAGCAGTTCTTC. Protein product: CASLLQGGAYNEQFF.

In this sample, this clonotype turned up a few times. The chain joins TRBV20-1 to TRBJ1-5, with D uncertain. The CDR3 runs to 14 residues. V was pared by 3 bases and J by 4 bases, with 13 bases between. CDR1 is DFQATT, CDR2 SNEGSKA, per germline (reference sequence). In nucleotides, the CDR3 is TGCAGTGCTAGGGAGGGTCAGTCAAATCAGCCCCAGCATTTT. Protein product: CSAREGQSNQPQHF.

The chain employs TRBV4-1 and TRBJ1-1, with a tentative D call TRBD1 (5 bases). From germline, CDR1 is MGHRA and CDR2 YSYEKL. CDR3 length: 16 residues. V shed 0 bases and J shed 5 bases, with 16 bases lying between them. The CDR3 loop reads CASSQERRRGGTEAFF. DNA for the CDR3: TGCGCCAGCAGCCAAGAGAGGAGGAGGGGAGGAACTGAAGCTTTCTTT.

This clonotype has a count of ten or more. The V call is TRBV20-1, the J call TRBJ2-3; 7 bases align to TRBD1. The CDR3 sequence is 17 residues long. The V and J ends lost 0 bases and 2 bases, in that order; junction bases with no gene match: 11. Looked up from germline, CDR1 is DFQATT and CDR2 is SNEGSKA (reference sequence). CDR3 DNA sequence: TGCAGTGCTAGAGATTTAAGGGACAGTGAGTCCACAGATACGCAGTATTTT. Protein product: CSARDLRDSESTDTQYF.

The chain employs TRBV12-3 or TRBV12-4 and TRBJ2-5; 12 nucleotides match TRBD2. The CDR3 is 15 amino acids. The trim removed 6 bases at V and 4 bases at J, leaving 6 bases unmatched. CDR3 bases: TGTGCCAGCAGCTCTACGGGACTAGCGGGAGAGACCCAGTACTTC. Its translation is CASSSTGLAGETQYF.

CDR3 in DNA: TGTGCCAGCAGCATGTGGACAGGGAGGACTGAAGCTTTCTTT. This encodes CASSMWTGRTEAFF. This chain connects TRBV14 to TRBJ1-1; 8 bases are a match to TRBD1. In germline, CDR1 is SGHDN, CDR2 FVKESK. V lost 5 bases to trimming and J lost 5 bases; unmatched junction nucleotides: 7. The CDR3 sequence is 14 residues long.

The sample holds a few counts of this clonotype. The chain is built from TRBV28 and TRBJ2-2; 9 nucleotides match TRBD2. The trim removed 3 bases at V and 4 bases at J, leaving 9 bases unmatched. CDR1 is MDHEN and CDR2 is SYDVKM in the germline V gene. The CDR3 has 17 residues. This chain's CDR3 is CASSFTTALAGTGELFF. As DNA, the CDR3 is TGTGCCAGCAGTTTTACGACTGCACTAGCGGGCACCGGGGAGCTGTTTTTT.

The chain recombines TRBV6-1 with TRBJ2-4, with unresolved D. V shed 4 bases and J shed 4 bases, with 11 bases lying between them. The CDR3 consists of 14 residues. Germline loops: CDR1 MNHNS, CDR2 SASEGT. The CDR3 DNA sequence: TGTGCCAGCAGTGGAGCCCTCCCGAAAAACATTCAGTACTTC. Residues: CASSGALPKNIQYF.

The chain carries TRBV5-1 and TRBJ2-2; the D gene is possibly TRBD1 (6 bases). There are 13 residues in the CDR3. CDR1 and CDR2 (germline): SGHRS, YFSETQ. With 10 bases removed from V and 4 bases from J, the gap between germline ends came to 14 bases. This CDR3 is CASEGDVTGELFF. CDR3 coding DNA: TGCGCCTCCGAGGGGGACGTCACCGGGGAGCTGTTTTTT.

This chain links TRBV28 with TRBJ2-1; perhaps TRBD1 as D (6 bases). The germline V gene encodes CDR1 MDHEN and CDR2 SYDVKM. The CDR3 consists of 16 residues. The V end lost 8 bases, the J end lost 0 bases, and 17 bases lay between the germline ends. The CDR3 DNA reads as TGTGCCAGCGGGGTTAGCAGGACAGTCTCCTACAATGAGCAGTTCTTC. This sequence encodes CASGVSRTVSYNEQFF. The whole variable domain, filled in from reference TRBV28 and TRBJ2-1, reads DVKVTQSSRYLVKRTGEKVFLECVQDMDHENMFWYRQDPGLGLRLIYFSYDVKMKEKGDIPEGYSVSREKKERFSLILESASTNQTSMYLCASGVSRTVSYNEQFFGPGTRLTVL.

The chain combines TRBV6-2 or TRBV6-3 with TRBJ2-7; D tentatively fits TRBD1 or TRBD2 (7 bases each). This CDR3 is 13 amino acids long. The germline CDR1 and CDR2 sequences are MNHEY and SVGEGT. Trimming took 6 bases from V and 3 from J, leaving 12 bases between them. CDR3 bases: TGTGCCAGCAGGGGAGGGGGCCTCTACGAGCAGTACTTC. Translation gives CASRGGGLYEQYF.

This clonotype was seen at least ten times. V and J are TRBV12-3 or TRBV12-4 and TRBJ2-2; D remains ambiguous. V was shortened by 5 bases and J by 2 bases, with 9 bases between the two germline ends. This CDR3 is built from 14 residues. In DNA form, the CDR3 reads TGTGCCAGCAGTCCCAACGTCAACACCGGGGAGCTGTTTTTT. Residues: CASSPNVNTGELFF.

The genes are TRBV12-3 or TRBV12-4 and TRBJ2-3, with D maybe TRBD1 (5 bases). The CDR3 covers 21 residues. V was trimmed by 2 bases and J by 3 bases, leaving 30 bases between them. The CDR3 sequence: CASSLSSKGLRRNYTTDTQYF. The CDR3 DNA sequence: TGTGCCAGCAGTTTATCCTCCAAGGGGCTACGGCGTAATTATACTACAGATACGCAGTATTTT.

The chain recombines TRBV4-2 with TRBJ1-2, with unresolved D. The CDR3 contains 14 residues. The V gene's germline CDR1 is LGHNA and CDR2 YNFKEQ. V was shortened by 0 bases and J by 8 bases, with 13 bases between the two germline ends. The CDR3 here is CASSQDSESRGYTF. The CDR3 nucleotides are TGTGCCAGCAGCCAAGACAGCGAGTCGCGGGGCTACACCTTC.

This clonotype was detected only a few times. The CDR3 nucleotides read TGTGCCATCAGTGAAGTGGGCACTGAAGCTTTCTTT. Its protein is CAISEVGTEAFF. The chain has TRBV10-3 and TRBJ1-1; D ambiguous. The V gene's germline CDR1 is ENHRY and CDR2 SYGVKD. V gave up 3 bases and J gave up 4 bases, with 6 bases separating them. The CDR3 has 12 amino acids.

This chain uses TRBV27 with TRBJ2-2; D gene uncertain. CDR1 is MNHEY, CDR2 SMNVEV, per germline (reference sequence). Trimming stripped 2 bases from V and 4 bases from J, with 14 bases between. The CDR3 consists of 16 residues. CDR3 sequence (DNA): TGTGCCAGCAGTTTAGGGTCGGGTGTGAGCACCGGGGAGCTGTTTTTT. It yields the protein CASSLGSGVSTGELFF.

The genes are TRBV6-2 or TRBV6-3 and TRBJ2-7; no clear D gene. The CDR3 has 14 residues. Trimming pared 8 bases from V and 12 bases from J, leaving 26 bases between. Germline CDR1 and CDR2: MNHEY and SVGEGT. Here the CDR3 reads CASLEWQAPLHPYF. CDR3 in DNA: TGTGCCAGCTTGGAGTGGCAGGCCCCTCTTCATCCGTACTTC.

The rearrangement links TRBV20-1 to TRBJ2-3; TRBD1 agrees at 8 bases. Trimming removed 2 bases from V and 5 bases from J; junction bases left unmatched: 9. The CDR3 runs to 15 residues. Germline-derived CDR1 and CDR2 are DFQATT and SNEGSKA (reference sequence). The CDR3 region is CSARPTGGFEDTQYF. In nucleotides, the CDR3 is TGCAGTGCTAGACCTACAGGGGGTTTCGAAGATACGCAGTATTTT.

This chain connects TRBV3-1 to TRBJ1-1; no reliable D call. This CDR3 comprises 15 residues. Per the germline V gene, CDR1 is LGHDT and CDR2 is YNNKEL (reference sequence). Trimming removed 4 bases at V and 0 bases at J, with 12 bases between. The CDR3 DNA reads as TGTGCCAGCAGCCTCCAGAGCAGTTTGAACACTGAAGCTTTCTTT. Its protein is CASSLQSSLNTEAFF.

In its sample, this clonotype was seen once. The chain employs TRBV6-2 or TRBV6-3 and TRBJ2-7; the D is unclear. The CDR3 covers 14 residues. CDR1 is MNHEY and CDR2 is SVGEGT in the germline V gene. V lost 6 bases to trimming and J lost 0 bases, with 12 bases between them. The CDR3 protein is CASRVTPSSYEQYF. CDR3 DNA: TGTGCCAGCAGAGTGACTCCTAGCTCCTACGAGCAGTACTTC.